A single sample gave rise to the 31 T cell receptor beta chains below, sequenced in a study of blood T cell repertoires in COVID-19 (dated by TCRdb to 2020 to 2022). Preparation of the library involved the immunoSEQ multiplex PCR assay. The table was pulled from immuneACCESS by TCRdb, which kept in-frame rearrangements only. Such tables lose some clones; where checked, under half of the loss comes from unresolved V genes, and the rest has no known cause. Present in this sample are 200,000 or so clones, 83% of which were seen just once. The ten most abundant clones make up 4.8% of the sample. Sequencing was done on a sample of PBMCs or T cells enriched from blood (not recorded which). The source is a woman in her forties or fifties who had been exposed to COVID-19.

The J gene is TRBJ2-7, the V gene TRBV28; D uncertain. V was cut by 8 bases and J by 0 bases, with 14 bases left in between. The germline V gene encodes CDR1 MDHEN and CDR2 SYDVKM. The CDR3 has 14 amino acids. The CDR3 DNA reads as TGTGCCAGCCGTCTTACCACAAGCTCCTACGAGCAGTACTTC. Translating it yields CASRLTTSSYEQYF.

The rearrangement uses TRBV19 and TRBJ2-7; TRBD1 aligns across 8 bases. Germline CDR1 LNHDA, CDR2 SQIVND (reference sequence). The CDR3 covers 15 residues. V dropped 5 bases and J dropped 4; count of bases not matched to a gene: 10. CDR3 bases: TGTGCCAGTAGTTTATCAGGGGGCCAAGGATACGAGCAGTACTTC. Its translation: CASSLSGGQGYEQYF.

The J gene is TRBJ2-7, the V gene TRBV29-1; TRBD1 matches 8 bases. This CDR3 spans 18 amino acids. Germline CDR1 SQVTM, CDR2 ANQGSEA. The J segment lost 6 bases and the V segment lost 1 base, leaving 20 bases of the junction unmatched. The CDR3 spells CSVEVYRVWAGGFGEQYF. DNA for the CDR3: TGCAGCGTTGAAGTGTATCGAGTATGGGCAGGGGGCTTTGGCGAGCAGTACTTC.

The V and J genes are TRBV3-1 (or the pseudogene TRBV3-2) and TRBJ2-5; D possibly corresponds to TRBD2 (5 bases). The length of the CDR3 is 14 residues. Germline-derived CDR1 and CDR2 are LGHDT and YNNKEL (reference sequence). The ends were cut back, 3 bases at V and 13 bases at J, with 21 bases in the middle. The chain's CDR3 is CASSQSPRRLPSYF. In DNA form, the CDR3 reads TGTGCCAGCAGCCAGTCCCCCCGGAGGCTCCCGTCGTACTTC.

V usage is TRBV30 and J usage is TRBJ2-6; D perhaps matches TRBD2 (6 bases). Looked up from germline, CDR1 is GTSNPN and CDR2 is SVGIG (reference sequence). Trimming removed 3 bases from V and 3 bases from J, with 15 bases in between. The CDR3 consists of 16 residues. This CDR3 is CAWSPGWRDGANVLTF. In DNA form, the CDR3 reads TGTGCCTGGAGCCCAGGGTGGAGGGATGGGGCCAACGTCCTGACTTTC.

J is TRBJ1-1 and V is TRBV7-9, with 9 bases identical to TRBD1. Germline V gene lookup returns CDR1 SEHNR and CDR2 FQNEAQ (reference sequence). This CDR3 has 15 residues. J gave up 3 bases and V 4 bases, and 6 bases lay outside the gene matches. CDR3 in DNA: TGTGCCAGCAGCTCCCCTGACAGGGGGGACACTGAAGCTTTCTTT. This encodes CASSSPDRGDTEAFF.

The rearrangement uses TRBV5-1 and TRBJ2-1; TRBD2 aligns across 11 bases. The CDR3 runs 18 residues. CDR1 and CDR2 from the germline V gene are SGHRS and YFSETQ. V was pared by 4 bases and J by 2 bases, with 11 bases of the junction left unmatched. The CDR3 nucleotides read TGCGCCAGCAGCCGACCCTCGGGACTAGCGGTTACCTACAATGAGCAGTTCTTC. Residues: CASSRPSGLAVTYNEQFF.

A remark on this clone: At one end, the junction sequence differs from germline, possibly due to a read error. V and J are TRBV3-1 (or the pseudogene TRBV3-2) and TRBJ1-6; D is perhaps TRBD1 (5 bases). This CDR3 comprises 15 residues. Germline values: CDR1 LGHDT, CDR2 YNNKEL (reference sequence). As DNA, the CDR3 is TGTGCCAGCAGCCAAACCAGGGCCCCCAATTCGCCCCTCCACTTT. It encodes CASSQTRAPNSPLHF.

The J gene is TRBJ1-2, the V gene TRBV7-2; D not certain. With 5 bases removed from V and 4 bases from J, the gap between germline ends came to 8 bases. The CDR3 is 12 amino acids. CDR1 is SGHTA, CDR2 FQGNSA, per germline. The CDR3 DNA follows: TGTGCCAGCAGCGAGACTTTCTATGGCTACACCTTC. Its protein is CASSETFYGYTF.

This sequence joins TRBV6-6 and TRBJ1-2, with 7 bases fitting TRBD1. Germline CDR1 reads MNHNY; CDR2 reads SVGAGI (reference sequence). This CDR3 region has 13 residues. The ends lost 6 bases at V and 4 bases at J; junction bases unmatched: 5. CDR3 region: CASSQRQGYGYTF. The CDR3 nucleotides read TGTGCCAGCAGCCAAAGACAGGGCTATGGCTACACCTTC.

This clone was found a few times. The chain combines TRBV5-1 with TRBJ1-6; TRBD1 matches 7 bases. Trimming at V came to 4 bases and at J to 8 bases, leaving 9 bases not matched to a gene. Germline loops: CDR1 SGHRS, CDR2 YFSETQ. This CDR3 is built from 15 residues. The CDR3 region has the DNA TGCGCCAGCAGCCCGTCAGGGGGTGGACATTCACCCCTCCACTTT. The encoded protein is CASSPSGGGHSPLHF.

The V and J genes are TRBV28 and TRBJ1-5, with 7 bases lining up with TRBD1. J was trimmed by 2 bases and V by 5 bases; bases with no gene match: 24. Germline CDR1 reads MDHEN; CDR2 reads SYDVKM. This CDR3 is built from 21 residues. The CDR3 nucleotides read TGTGCCAGCAGTCCCCTTGGTAGAGGGGGCGCGATCATTGCTGGCAATCAGCCCCAGCATTTT. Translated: CASSPLGRGGAIIAGNQPQHF. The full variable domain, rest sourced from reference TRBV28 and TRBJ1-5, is DVKVTQSSRYLVKRTGEKVFLECVQDMDHENMFWYRQDPGLGLRLIYFSYDVKMKEKGDIPEGYSVSREKKERFSLILESASTNQTSMYLCASSPLGRGGAIIAGNQPQHFGDGTRLSIL.

The CDR3 bases are TGTGCCAGCAGCTATGGGGGCAGGGGGCAACGTGACACTGAAGCTTTCTTT. Its protein product is CASSYGGRGQRDTEAFF. The rearrangement joins TRBV28 to TRBJ1-1; 8 bases are a match to TRBD1. The V segment lost 6 bases and the J segment 3 bases; nucleotides outside the gene matches: 15. The CDR3 extends over 17 amino acids. Germline V gene data show CDR1 as MDHEN and CDR2 as SYDVKM.

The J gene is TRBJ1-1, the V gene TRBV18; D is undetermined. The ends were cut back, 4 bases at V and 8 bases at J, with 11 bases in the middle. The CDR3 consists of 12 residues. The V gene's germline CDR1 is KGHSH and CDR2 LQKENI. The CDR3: CASSRDTYEAFF. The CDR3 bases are TGTGCCAGCTCACGAGATACTTACGAAGCTTTCTTT.

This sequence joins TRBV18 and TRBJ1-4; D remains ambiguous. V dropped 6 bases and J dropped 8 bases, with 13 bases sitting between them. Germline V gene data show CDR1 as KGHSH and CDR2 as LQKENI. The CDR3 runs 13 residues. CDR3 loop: CASSRQPGEKLFF. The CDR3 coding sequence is TGTGCCAGCTCTCGCCAACCGGGGGAAAAACTGTTTTTT.

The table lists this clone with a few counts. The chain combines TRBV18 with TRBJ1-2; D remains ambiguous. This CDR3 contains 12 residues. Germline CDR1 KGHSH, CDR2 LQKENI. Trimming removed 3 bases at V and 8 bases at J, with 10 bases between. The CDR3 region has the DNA TGTGCCAGCTCACCGGGAAGGGAGGGCTACACCTTC. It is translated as CASSPGREGYTF.

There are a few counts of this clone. The CDR3 DNA follows: TGTGCCAGCAGCCGTTCTACAGGGAAAAATGGCTACACCTTC. This gives the protein CASSRSTGKNGYTF. The chain recombines TRBV5-5 with TRBJ1-2, with a possible D match to TRBD1 (6 bases). With 4 bases removed from V and 6 bases from J, the gap between germline ends came to 16 bases. The CDR3 sequence is 14 residues long. CDR1 SGHKS and CDR2 YYEKEE come from the germline V gene (reference sequence).

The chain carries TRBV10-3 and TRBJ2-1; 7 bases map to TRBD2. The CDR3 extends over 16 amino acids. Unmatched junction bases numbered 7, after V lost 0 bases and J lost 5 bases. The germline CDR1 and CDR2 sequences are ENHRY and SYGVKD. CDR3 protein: CAISESRLAGNNEQFF. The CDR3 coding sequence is TGTGCCATCAGTGAGTCGAGGTTAGCGGGCAACAATGAGCAGTTCTTC.

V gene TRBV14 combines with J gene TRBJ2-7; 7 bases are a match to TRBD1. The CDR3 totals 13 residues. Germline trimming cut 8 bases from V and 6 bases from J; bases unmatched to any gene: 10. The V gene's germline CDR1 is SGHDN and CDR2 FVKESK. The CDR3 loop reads CASRDSAFREQYF. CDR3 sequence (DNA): TGTGCCAGCCGGGACAGCGCCTTCCGCGAGCAGTACTTC.

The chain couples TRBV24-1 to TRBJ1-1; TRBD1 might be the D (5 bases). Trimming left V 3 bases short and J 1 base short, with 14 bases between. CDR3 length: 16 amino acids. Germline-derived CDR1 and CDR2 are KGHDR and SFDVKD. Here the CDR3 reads CATSDTSTGGNTEAFF. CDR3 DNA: TGTGCCACCAGTGATACCAGCACGGGGGGGAACACTGAAGCTTTCTTT.

CDR3 sequence reads: CASSLEVSTYGYTF. CDR3 nucleotide sequence: TGTGCCAGCAGCTTAGAAGTCTCTACCTATGGCTACACCTTC. This sequence joins TRBV7-8 and TRBJ1-2; D unclear. This CDR3 is 14 amino acids long. V was trimmed by 1 base and J by 4 bases, leaving 10 bases between them. Germline assignment: CDR1 SGHVS and CDR2 FQNEAQ. The full variable domain, completed using reference TRBV7-8 and TRBJ1-2, is GAGVSQSPRYKVAKRGQDVALRCDPISGHVSLFWYQQALGQGPEFLTYFQNEAQLDKSGLPSDRFFAERPEGSVSTLKIQRTQQEDSAVYLCASSLEVSTYGYTFGSGTRLTVV.

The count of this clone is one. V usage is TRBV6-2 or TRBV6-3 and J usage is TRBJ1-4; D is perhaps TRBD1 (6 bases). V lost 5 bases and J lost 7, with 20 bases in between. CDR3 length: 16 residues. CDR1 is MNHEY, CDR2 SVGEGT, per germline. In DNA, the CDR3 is TGTGCCAGCAGTCGACCGACCGGGGGGCTCGGTGAAAAACTGTTTTTT. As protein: CASSRPTGGLGEKLFF.

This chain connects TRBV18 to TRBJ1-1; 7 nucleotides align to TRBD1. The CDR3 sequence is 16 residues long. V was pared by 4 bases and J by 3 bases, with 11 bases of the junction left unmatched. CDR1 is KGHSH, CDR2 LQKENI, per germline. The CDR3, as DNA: TGTGCCAGCTCACTCTTACAGGGGATGGAGGACACTGAAGCTTTCTTT. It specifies CASSLLQGMEDTEAFF. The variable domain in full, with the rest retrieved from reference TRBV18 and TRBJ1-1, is NAGVMQNPRHLVRRRGQEARLRCSPMKGHSHVYWYRQLPEEGLKFMVYLQKENIIDESGMPKERFSAEFPKEGPSILRIQQVVRGDSAAYFCASSLLQGMEDTEAFFGQGTRLTVV.

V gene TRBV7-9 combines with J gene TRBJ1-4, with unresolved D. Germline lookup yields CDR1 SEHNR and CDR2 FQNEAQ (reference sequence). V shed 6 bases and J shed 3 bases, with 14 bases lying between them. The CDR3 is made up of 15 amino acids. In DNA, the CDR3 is TGTGCCAGCAGTCTTGGTTCCAGTTCTAATGAAAAACTGTTTTTT. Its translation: CASSLGSSSNEKLFF.

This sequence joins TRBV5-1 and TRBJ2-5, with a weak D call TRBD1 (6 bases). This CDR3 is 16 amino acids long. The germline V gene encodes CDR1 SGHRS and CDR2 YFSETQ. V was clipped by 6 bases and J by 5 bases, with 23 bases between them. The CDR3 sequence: CASNPVTGLSGETQYF. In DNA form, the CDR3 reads TGCGCCAGCAACCCGGTTACAGGGCTCTCTGGTGAGACCCAGTACTTC.

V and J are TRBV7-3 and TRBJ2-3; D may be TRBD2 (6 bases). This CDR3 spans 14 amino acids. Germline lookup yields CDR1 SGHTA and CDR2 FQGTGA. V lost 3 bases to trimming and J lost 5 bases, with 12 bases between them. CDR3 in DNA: TGTGCCAGCAGCTTGCGACTAGGACGAGATACGCAGTATTTT. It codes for CASSLRLGRDTQYF. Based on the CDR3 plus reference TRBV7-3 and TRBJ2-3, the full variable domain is GAGVSQTPSNKVTEKGKYVELRCDPISGHTALYWYRQSLGQGPEFLIYFQGTGAADDSGLPNDRFFAVRPEGSVSTLKIQRTERGDSAVYLCASSLRLGRDTQYFGPGTRLTVL.

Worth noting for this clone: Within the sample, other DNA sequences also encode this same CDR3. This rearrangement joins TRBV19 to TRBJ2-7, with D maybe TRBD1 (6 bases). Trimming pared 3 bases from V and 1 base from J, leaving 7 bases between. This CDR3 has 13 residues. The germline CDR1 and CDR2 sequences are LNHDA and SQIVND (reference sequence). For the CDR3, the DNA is TGTGCCAGTAGTATCCAGGGGTCCTACGAGCAGTACTTC. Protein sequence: CASSIQGSYEQYF. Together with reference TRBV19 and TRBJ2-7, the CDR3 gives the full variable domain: DGGITQSPKYLFRKEGQNVTLSCEQNLNHDAMYWYRQDPGQGLRLIYYSQIVNDFQKGDIAEGYSVSREKKESFPLTVTSAQKNPTAFYLCASSIQGSYEQYFGPGTRLTVT.

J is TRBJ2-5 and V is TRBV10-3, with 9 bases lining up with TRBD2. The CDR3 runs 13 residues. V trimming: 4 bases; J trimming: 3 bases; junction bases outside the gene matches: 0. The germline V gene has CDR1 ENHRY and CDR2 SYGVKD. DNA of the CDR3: TGTGCCATCAGTGGCGGGGGGGAAGAGACCCAGTACTTC. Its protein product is CAISGGGEETQYF.

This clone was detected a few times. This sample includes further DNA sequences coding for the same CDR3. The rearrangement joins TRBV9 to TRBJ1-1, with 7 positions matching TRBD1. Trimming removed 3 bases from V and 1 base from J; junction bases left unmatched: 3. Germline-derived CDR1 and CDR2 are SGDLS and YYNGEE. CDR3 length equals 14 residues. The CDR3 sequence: CASSAGTANTEAFF. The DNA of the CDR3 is TGTGCCAGCAGCGCCGGGACAGCGAACACTGAAGCTTTCTTT.

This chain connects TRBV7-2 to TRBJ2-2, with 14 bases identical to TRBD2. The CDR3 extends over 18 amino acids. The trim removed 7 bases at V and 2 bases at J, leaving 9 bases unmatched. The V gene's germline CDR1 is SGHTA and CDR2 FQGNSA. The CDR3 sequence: CASIKQGLAGVNTGELFF. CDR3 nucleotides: TGTGCCAGCATCAAACAGGGACTAGCGGGGGTCAACACCGGGGAGCTGTTTTTT.

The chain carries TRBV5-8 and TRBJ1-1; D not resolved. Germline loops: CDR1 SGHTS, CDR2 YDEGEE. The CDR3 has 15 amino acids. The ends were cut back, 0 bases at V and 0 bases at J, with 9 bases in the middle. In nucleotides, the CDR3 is TGTGCCAGCAGCTTGGGATTACAGTTGAACACTGAAGCTTTCTTT. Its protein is CASSLGLQLNTEAFF.